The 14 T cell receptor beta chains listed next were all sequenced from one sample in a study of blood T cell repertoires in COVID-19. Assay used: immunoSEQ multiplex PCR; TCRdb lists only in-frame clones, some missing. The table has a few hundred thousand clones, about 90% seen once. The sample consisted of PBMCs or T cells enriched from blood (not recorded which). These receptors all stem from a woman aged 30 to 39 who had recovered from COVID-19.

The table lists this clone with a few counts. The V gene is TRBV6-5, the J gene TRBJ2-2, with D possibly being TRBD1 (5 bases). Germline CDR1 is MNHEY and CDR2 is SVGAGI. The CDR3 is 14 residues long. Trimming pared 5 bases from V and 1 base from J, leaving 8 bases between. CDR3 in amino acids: CASSITGNTGELFF. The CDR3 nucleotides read TGTGCCAGCAGTATAACAGGGAACACCGGGGAGCTGTTTTTT.

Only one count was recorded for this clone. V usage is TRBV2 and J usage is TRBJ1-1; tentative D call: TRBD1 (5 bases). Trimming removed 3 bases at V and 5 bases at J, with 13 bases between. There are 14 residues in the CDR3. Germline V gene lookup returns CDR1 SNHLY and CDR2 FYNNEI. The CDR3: CASSDQGRETEAFF. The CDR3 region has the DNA TGTGCCAGCAGTGATCAGGGTCGAGAGACTGAAGCTTTCTTT.

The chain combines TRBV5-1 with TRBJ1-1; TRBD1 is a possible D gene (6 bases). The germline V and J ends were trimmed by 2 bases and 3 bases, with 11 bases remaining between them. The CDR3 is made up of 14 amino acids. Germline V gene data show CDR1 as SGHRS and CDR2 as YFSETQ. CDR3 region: CASSLGGKDTEAFF. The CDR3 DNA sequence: TGCGCCAGCAGCTTAGGGGGTAAGGACACTGAAGCTTTCTTT. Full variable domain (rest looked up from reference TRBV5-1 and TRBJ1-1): KAGVTQTPRYLIKTRGQQVTLSCSPISGHRSVSWYQQTPGQGLQFLFEYFSETQRNKGNFPGRFSGRQFSNSRSEMNVSTLELGDSALYLCASSLGGKDTEAFFGQGTRLTVV.

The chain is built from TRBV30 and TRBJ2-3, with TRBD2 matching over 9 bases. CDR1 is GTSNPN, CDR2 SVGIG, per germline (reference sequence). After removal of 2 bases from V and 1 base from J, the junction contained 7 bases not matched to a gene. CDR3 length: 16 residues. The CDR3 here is CAWSQISGRRTDTQYF. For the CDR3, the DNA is TGTGCCTGGAGTCAAATTAGCGGGAGACGCACAGATACGCAGTATTTT.

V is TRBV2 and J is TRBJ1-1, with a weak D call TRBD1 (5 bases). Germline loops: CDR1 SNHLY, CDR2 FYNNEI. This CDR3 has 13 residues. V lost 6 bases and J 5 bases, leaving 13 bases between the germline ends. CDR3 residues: CASRDDSQTEAFF. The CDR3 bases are TGTGCCAGCAGGGATGACAGCCAGACTGAAGCTTTCTTT.

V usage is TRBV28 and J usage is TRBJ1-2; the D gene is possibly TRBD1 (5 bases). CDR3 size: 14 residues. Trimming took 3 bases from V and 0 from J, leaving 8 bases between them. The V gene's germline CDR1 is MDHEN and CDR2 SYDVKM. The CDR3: CASSFAGTNYGYTF. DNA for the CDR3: TGTGCCAGCAGTTTCGCAGGGACTAACTATGGCTACACCTTC.

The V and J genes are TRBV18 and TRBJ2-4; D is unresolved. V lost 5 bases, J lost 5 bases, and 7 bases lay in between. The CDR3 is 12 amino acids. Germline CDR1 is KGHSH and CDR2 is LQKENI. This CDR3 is CASSGEENIQYF. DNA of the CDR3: TGTGCCAGCTCAGGCGAGGAAAACATTCAGTACTTC.

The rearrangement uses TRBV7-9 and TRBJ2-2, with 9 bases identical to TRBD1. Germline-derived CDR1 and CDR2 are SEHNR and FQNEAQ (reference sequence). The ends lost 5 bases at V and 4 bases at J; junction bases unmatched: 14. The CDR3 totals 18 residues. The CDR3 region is CASSHNLGDRVATGELFF. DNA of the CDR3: TGTGCCAGCAGCCACAATCTCGGGGACAGGGTGGCCACCGGGGAGCTGTTTTTT.

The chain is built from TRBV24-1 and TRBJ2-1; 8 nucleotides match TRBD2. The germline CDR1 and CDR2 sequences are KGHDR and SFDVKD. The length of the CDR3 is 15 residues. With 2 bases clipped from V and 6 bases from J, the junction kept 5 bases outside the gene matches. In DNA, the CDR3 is TGTGCCACCAGTGATTCCGGGACTAGGGGCAATGAGCAGTTCTTC. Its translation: CATSDSGTRGNEQFF.

CDR3 amino acids: CASPASGIYEQYF. The DNA of the CDR3 is TGTGCCTCGCCCGCTAGCGGGATTTACGAGCAGTACTTC. The chain recombines TRBV19 with TRBJ2-7; 9 bases are shared with TRBD2. The ends lost 11 bases at V and 4 bases at J; junction bases unmatched: 9. The CDR3 covers 13 residues. The germline gives CDR1 LNHDA, CDR2 SQIVND (reference sequence). Together with reference TRBV19 and TRBJ2-7, the CDR3 gives the full variable domain: DGGITQSPKYLFRKEGQNVTLSCEQNLNHDAMYWYRQDPGQGLRLIYYSQIVNDFQKGDIAEGYSVSREKKESFPLTVTSAQKNPTAFYLCASPASGIYEQYFGPGTRLTVT.

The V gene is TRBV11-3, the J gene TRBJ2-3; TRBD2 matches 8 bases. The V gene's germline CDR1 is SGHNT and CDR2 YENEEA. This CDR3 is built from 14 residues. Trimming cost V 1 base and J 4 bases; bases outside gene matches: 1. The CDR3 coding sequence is TGTGCCAGCAGCTTAGCGGGAGGGCCAGATACGCAGTATTTT. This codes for CASSLAGGPDTQYF.

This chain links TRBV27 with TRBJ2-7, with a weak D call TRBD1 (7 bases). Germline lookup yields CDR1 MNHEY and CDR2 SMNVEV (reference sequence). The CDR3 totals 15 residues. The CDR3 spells CATSLRDSSPYEQYF. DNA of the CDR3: TGTGCTACCAGCCTGCGGGACAGTAGCCCCTACGAGCAGTACTTC.

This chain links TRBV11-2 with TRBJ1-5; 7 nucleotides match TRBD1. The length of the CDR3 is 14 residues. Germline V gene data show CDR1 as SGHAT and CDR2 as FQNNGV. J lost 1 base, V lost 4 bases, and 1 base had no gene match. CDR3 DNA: TGTGCCAGCAGCTCGGGACAGAGCAATCAGCCCCAGCATTTT. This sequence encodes CASSSGQSNQPQHF.

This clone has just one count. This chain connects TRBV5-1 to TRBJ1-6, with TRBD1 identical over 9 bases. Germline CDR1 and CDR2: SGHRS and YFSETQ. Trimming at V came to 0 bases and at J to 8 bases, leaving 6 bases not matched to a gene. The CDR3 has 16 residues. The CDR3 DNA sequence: TGCGCCAGCAGCTTGGGACTGGACAGGGGATATTCACCCCTCCACTTT. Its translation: CASSLGLDRGYSPLHF.